Listed below are T cell receptor beta chains from one sample, sequenced in a study of OX40 agonist ivuxolimab in advanced cancers. Using immunoSEQ multiplex PCR, the repertoire was profiled, and TCRdb retains in-frame clones only, with some absent. Of 45,000 to 65,000 clones listed, approximately 92% are singletons. The sequencing used CD4+ or CD8+ T cells sorted from blood, collected in a trial of the OX40 agonist ivuxolimab. The receptors were gathered from an adult with an advanced solid tumor such as melanoma, head and neck, liver or kidney cancer. CDR3s include the opening cysteine and the closing phenylalanine or tryptophan. Each record gives: V gene, J gene, CDR3 length, CDR3 protein.

v_gene: TRBV18
j_gene: TRBJ2-4
len: 13
CDR3aa: CASSPRSQNIQYF

v_gene: TRBV5-1
j_gene: TRBJ2-5
len: 16
CDR3aa: CASSLGTSGSRETQYF

v_gene: TRBV7-2
j_gene: TRBJ1-1
len: 16
CDR3aa: CASSLDGALIGTEAFF

v_gene: TRBV10-3
j_gene: TRBJ1-2
len: 13
CDR3aa: CAISEAQAAGYTF

v_gene: TRBV29-1
j_gene: TRBJ1-2
len: 12
CDR3aa: CSVTGLDYGYTF

v_gene: TRBV29-1
j_gene: TRBJ2-3
len: 14
CDR3aa: CSVDSGAGADTQYF

v_gene: TRBV4-2
j_gene: TRBJ2-1
len: 15
CDR3aa: CASSPGTGVYNEQFF

v_gene: TRBV5-1
j_gene: TRBJ2-3
len: 14
CDR3aa: CASSSGQLTDTQYF

v_gene: TRBV14
j_gene: TRBJ1-1
len: 14
CDR3aa: CASSLDRGTSEAFF

v_gene: TRBV7-2
j_gene: TRBJ2-5
len: 14
CDR3aa: CASSFPGGQETQYF

v_gene: TRBV10-1
j_gene: TRBJ1-2
len: 13
CDR3aa: CASSPGVYYGYTF

v_gene: TRBV27
j_gene: TRBJ2-1
len: 15
CDR3aa: CASRSGELAYNEQFF

v_gene: TRBV28
j_gene: TRBJ1-6
len: 14
CDR3aa: CASSFAGVNSPLHF

v_gene: TRBV5-1
j_gene: TRBJ2-7
len: 14
CDR3aa: CASSLEGRGYEQYF

v_gene: TRBV5-1
j_gene: TRBJ1-1
len: 14
CDR3aa: CASSLDRGSTEAFF

v_gene: TRBV28
j_gene: TRBJ2-1
len: 14
CDR3aa: CASWQRGVYNEQFF

v_gene: TRBV6-5
j_gene: TRBJ2-7
len: 13
CDR3aa: CASSVRQGLEQYF

v_gene: TRBV18
j_gene: TRBJ1-1
len: 17
CDR3aa: CASSPTGQGGLGTEAFF

v_gene: TRBV30
j_gene: TRBJ1-2
len: 12
CDR3aa: CASWSGNYGYTF

v_gene: TRBV30
j_gene: TRBJ1-1
len: 14
CDR3aa: CAWSVSRGDTEAFF

v_gene: TRBV28
j_gene: TRBJ2-1
len: 16
CDR3aa: CASFTLQGAGYNEQFF

v_gene: TRBV9
j_gene: TRBJ2-3
len: 16
CDR3aa: CASSVGASSGTDTQYF

v_gene: TRBV28
j_gene: TRBJ1-1
len: 11
CDR3aa: CASSSVTEAFF

v_gene: TRBV7-2
j_gene: TRBJ2-7
len: 14
CDR3aa: CASSLRTGGYEQYF

v_gene: TRBV6-6
j_gene: TRBJ1-5
len: 15
CDR3aa: CASSLGGRGNQPQHF

v_gene: TRBV6-6
j_gene: TRBJ1-4
len: 15
CDR3aa: CASRPPSEAGEKLFF

v_gene: TRBV6-6
j_gene: TRBJ2-7
len: 14
CDR3aa: CASRPSTGFDEQYF

v_gene: TRBV7-2
j_gene: TRBJ1-5
len: 13
CDR3aa: CASSLSRAQPQHF

v_gene: TRBV30
j_gene: TRBJ2-2
len: 16
CDR3aa: CAWSRDLGWNTGELFF

v_gene: TRBV5-1
j_gene: TRBJ1-1
len: 17
CDR3aa: CASSSVLQGSMGTEAFF

v_gene: TRBV2
j_gene: TRBJ2-3
len: 18
CDR3aa: CASSDGWGLAASTDTQYF

v_gene: TRBV5-1
j_gene: TRBJ2-7
len: 13
CDR3aa: CATPRPREYEQYF

v_gene: TRBV28
j_gene: TRBJ1-4
len: 15
CDR3aa: CASSTSRATNEKLFF

v_gene: TRBV19
j_gene: TRBJ1-5
len: 13
CDR3aa: CASSDRDNQPQHF

v_gene: TRBV6-1
j_gene: TRBJ2-5
len: 15
CDR3aa: CASSEVGATPETQYF

v_gene: TRBV25-1
j_gene: TRBJ2-2
len: 15
CDR3aa: CASSDSRGWIGELFF

v_gene: TRBV15
j_gene: TRBJ1-5
len: 17
CDR3aa: CATSSGPRDAEYQPQHF

v_gene: TRBV4-1
j_gene: TRBJ2-2
len: 15
CDR3aa: CASSQDRGKTGELFF

v_gene: TRBV12-2
j_gene: TRBJ1-5
len: 12
CDR3aa: CASRLVPQPQHF

v_gene: TRBV5-6
j_gene: TRBJ2-3
len: 16
CDR3aa: CASSPGAGPGTDTQYF

v_gene: TRBV4-2
j_gene: TRBJ1-5
len: 16
CDR3aa: CASSQDSGMSYQPQHF

v_gene: TRBV14
j_gene: TRBJ1-2
len: 14
CDR3aa: CASSQDGTVYGYTF

v_gene: TRBV28
j_gene: TRBJ2-3
len: 16
CDR3aa: CASSFSGGASKDTQYF

v_gene: TRBV7-3
j_gene: TRBJ2-1
len: 21
CDR3aa: CASSLRTRPRIRERFYNEQFF

v_gene: TRBV7-9
j_gene: TRBJ1-2
len: 13
CDR3aa: CASSLGGDRDYTF

v_gene: TRBV5-4
j_gene: TRBJ2-1
len: 15
CDR3aa: CASSLVGSGANEQFF

v_gene: TRBV10-2
j_gene: TRBJ2-7
len: 12
CDR3aa: CATGQVKDEQYF

v_gene: TRBV7-3
j_gene: TRBJ1-2
len: 13
CDR3aa: CASSPGTGGHYTF

v_gene: TRBV28
j_gene: TRBJ1-2
len: 14
CDR3aa: CASSLSDSTYGYTF

v_gene: TRBV10-3
j_gene: TRBJ2-7
len: 16
CDR3aa: CAISGGEQGLTYEQYF

v_gene: TRBV28
j_gene: TRBJ2-1
len: 13
CDR3aa: CAVLDRSNNEQFF

v_gene: TRBV18
j_gene: TRBJ2-4
len: 16
CDR3aa: CASSMGQGIAKNIQYF

v_gene: TRBV7-8
j_gene: TRBJ1-1
len: 15
CDR3aa: CASSLDLGFGTEAFF

v_gene: TRBV7-2
j_gene: TRBJ1-2
len: 15
CDR3aa: CASSLATGLGNGYTF

v_gene: TRBV30
j_gene: TRBJ1-5
len: 16
CDR3aa: CAWRSRAYSGNQPQHF

v_gene: TRBV18
j_gene: TRBJ2-5
len: 14
CDR3aa: CASSPAEGRETQYF